This is a list of T cell receptor beta chains from one sample in a study of cytomegalovirus exposure and HLA in healthy donors. Sequenced by immunoSEQ multiplex PCR; TCRdb stores in-frame clones only, minus some. The sample holds 200,000 to 300,000 clones; 90% are singletons and the top ten take 2.5% to 3.5%. The sample comprised PBMCs. Receptors originate from a woman younger than 45 in good health and CMV-seronegative. Each CDR3 is given with its conserved first and last residue. The D gene is left open where the match is weak. Some rows have no size entry. The others give once, few or many, or a class for an expanded clone.

TRBV6-5	TRBD1	TRBJ1-2	NA	14	TGTGCCAGCAGTTCGACAGGGGACAACTATGGCTACACCTTC	CASSSTGDNYGYTF
TRBV11-1	NA	TRBJ2-3	once	14	TGTGCCAGCAGCTTAGGACGCGGCACAGATACGCAGTATTTT	CASSLGRGTDTQYF
TRBV4-3	NA	TRBJ2-4	NA	21	TGCGCCAGCAGCCAAGATCGGCCAGGCGGAGGGGCAGCTAAGGCCAAAAACATTCAGTACTTC	CASSQDRPGGGAAKAKNIQYF
TRBV11-3	TRBD2	TRBJ2-7	NA	15	TGTGCCAGCAGCCCTCTAGCGGGAGGGGACTACGAGCAGTACTTC	CASSPLAGGDYEQYF
TRBV19	NA	TRBJ2-7	NA	14	TGTGCCAGTAGTAGCCCAGGAGACTCCTACGAGCAGTACTTC	CASSSPGDSYEQYF
TRBV28	TRBD2	TRBJ2-7	NA	13	TGTGCCAGCAATCTAGCGGGAGCCTACGAGCAGTACTTC	CASNLAGAYEQYF
TRBV4-3	NA	TRBJ2-7	NA	17	TGCGCCAGCAGCCAAGAGGGCCATTGGGTTGGGTACTACGAGCAGTACTTC	CASSQEGHWVGYYEQYF
TRBV6-1	NA	TRBJ1-1	once	14	TGTGCCAGCAGGGCGGACGCCGGGGGTTTCCGAGCTTTCTTT	CASRADAGGFRAFF
TRBV7-9	NA	TRBJ2-1	few	13	TGTGCCAGCAGTCGTGAAGCCCTCGGGGAGCAGTTCTTC	CASSREALGEQFF
TRBV4-3	NA	TRBJ2-3	NA	12	TGCGCCAGCAGCCAAGGGGATGATACGCAGTATTTT	CASSQGDDTQYF
TRBV19	NA	TRBJ1-1	NA	15	TGTGCCAGTTCTGATTGGGGGACGGTGAACACTGAAGCTTTCTTT	CASSDWGTVNTEAFF
TRBV19	TRBD2	TRBJ2-7	few	15	TGTGCCAGTAGTCCCCGACTAGCGGGAGGCTACGAGCAGTACTTC	CASSPRLAGGYEQYF
TRBV18	NA	TRBJ2-6	NA	14	TGTGCCAGCTCACCAGGAAGTGGGGCCAACGTCCTGACTTTC	CASSPGSGANVLTF
TRBV28	NA	TRBJ1-5	NA	16	TGTGCCAGCAGTTTCCGACTCTCGGGAAAGGTTCAGCCCCAGCATTTT	CASSFRLSGKVQPQHF
TRBV4-1	NA	TRBJ2-7	NA	13	TGCGCCAGCAGCCAAGTTGGGGGTGCGGAGCAGTACTTC	CASSQVGGAEQYF
TRBV30	NA	TRBJ2-7	NA	16	TGTGCCTGGAGTACTCCGAGACAGGACGACCCTAACGAGCAGTACTTC	CAWSTPRQDDPNEQYF
TRBV5-1	NA	TRBJ2-1	once	14	TGCGCCAGCAGTGACGCGGGCATCGTCAATGAGCAGTTCTTC	CASSDAGIVNEQFF
TRBV7-6	NA	TRBJ2-3	NA	14	TGTGCCAGCAGCCAAGACTTACGCACAGATACGCAGTATTTT	CASSQDLRTDTQYF
TRBV9	NA	TRBJ2-1	NA	11	TGTGCCAGCAGCGTAGGAGACCCCCAGTTCTTC	CASSVGDPQFF
TRBV7-6	TRBD1	TRBJ2-7	NA	17	TGTGCCAGCAGCTTAGTATCGGGACAGGTCATCCCCTACGAGCAGTACTTC	CASSLVSGQVIPYEQYF
TRBV2	TRBD2	TRBJ2-3	NA	19	TGTGCCAGCAGTGAGTGGCGGGAGGGCCGATCGGTGGGCACAGATACGCAGTATTTT	CASSEWREGRSVGTDTQYF
TRBV4-1	TRBD1	TRBJ2-7	NA	19	TGCGCCAGCAGCCAAGATCAGAAAGACAGGGCCTGGAGCTCCTACGAGCAGTACTTC	CASSQDQKDRAWSSYEQYF
TRBV5-6	NA	TRBJ2-1	NA	11	TGTGCCAGCAGCCTTGACAGCGGACAGTTCTTC	CASSLDSGQFF
TRBV28	NA	TRBJ2-2	NA	16	TGTGCCAGCAGTCCCATTTTTGTGGGGAGGACCGGGGAGCTGTTTTTT	CASSPIFVGRTGELFF
TRBV6-6	TRBD2	TRBJ2-7	NA	13	TGTGCCAGCCAGGGCGGGGGGCCTTACGAGCAGTACTTC	CASQGGGPYEQYF
TRBV28	NA	TRBJ1-1	NA	16	TGTGCCAGCAGTTTGCCCGAGGAGGGCGCGAACACTGAAGCTTTCTTT	CASSLPEEGANTEAFF
TRBV7-6	NA	TRBJ2-5	NA	12	TGTGCCAGCAGCTTGGGGCGGGAGACCCAGTACTTC	CASSLGRETQYF
TRBV7-6	NA	TRBJ2-1	NA	13	TGTGCCAGCAGCTTAGACTCCTACAATGAGCAGTTCTTC	CASSLDSYNEQFF
TRBV7-9	TRBD1	TRBJ1-5	NA	14	TGTGCCAGCACCCACGGACAGGGACTTCAGCCCCAGCATTTT	CASTHGQGLQPQHF
TRBV28	TRBD2	TRBJ2-1	once	18	TGTGCCAGCAGTTTAACGGGACTAGCGGGAGGTTTCTACAATGAGCAGTTCTTC	CASSLTGLAGGFYNEQFF
TRBV5-1	NA	TRBJ2-1	NA	16	TGCGCCAGCAGCCAAGGACTGGAGGGCTCCTACAATGAGCAGTTCTTC	CASSQGLEGSYNEQFF
TRBV28	NA	TRBJ2-6	NA	14	TGTGCCAGCACGTCGCTCTCTGGGGCCAACGTCCTGACTTTC	CASTSLSGANVLTF
TRBV29-1	NA	TRBJ1-5	NA	13	TGCAGCGTTGGGGGAATTAGCAATCAGCCCCAGCATTTT	CSVGGISNQPQHF
TRBV7-9	NA	TRBJ2-2	NA	13	TGTGCCAGCAGCTTGGCGTACACCGGGGAGCTGTTTTTT	CASSLAYTGELFF
TRBV7-9	NA	TRBJ2-7	NA	13	TGTGCCAGCAGCGTGGGCCAGAGGAACGAGCAGTACTTC	CASSVGQRNEQYF
TRBV19	TRBD1	TRBJ2-7	NA	14	TGTGCCAGCAAACCGGGACAGGGGGAATACGAGCAGTACTTC	CASKPGQGEYEQYF
TRBV28	NA	TRBJ2-7	NA	14	TGTGCCAGCAGTTTAGGGGGGACATCCTACGAGCAGTACTTC	CASSLGGTSYEQYF
TRBV7-8	TRBD1	TRBJ2-3	NA	14	TGTGCCAGCAGCTTGGGACAGGGGGCAGATACGCAGTATTTT	CASSLGQGADTQYF
TRBV7-2	NA	TRBJ1-2	few	13	TGTGCCAGCAGCTTAGCAGACGCATATGGCTACACCTTC	CASSLADAYGYTF
TRBV5-1	NA	TRBJ2-6	NA	16	TGCGCCAGCAGCCGCGAGTTTGACTCTGGGGCCAACGTCCTGACTTTC	CASSREFDSGANVLTF
TRBV4-3	NA	TRBJ2-1	NA	13	TGCGCCAGCAGCCAAACTAGGGTGGATGAGCAGTTCTTC	CASSQTRVDEQFF
TRBV28	NA	TRBJ2-7	NA	15	TGTGCCAGCAGGTTACAGGGAACGGTACAATACGAGCAGTACTTC	CASRLQGTVQYEQYF
TRBV7-6	TRBD2	TRBJ2-7	NA	17	TGTGCCAGCAGCTTCGGGGCACTAGCGGGGGCCGCCTACGAGCAGTACTTC	CASSFGALAGAAYEQYF
TRBV27	TRBD1	TRBJ1-5	NA	15	TGTGCCAGCAGTTTGGGACAGGGGGCGAGTCAGCCCCAGCATTTT	CASSLGQGASQPQHF
TRBV7-2	NA	TRBJ2-7	NA	13	TGTGCCAGCAGCTTAATGGACGGCTACGAGCAGTACTTC	CASSLMDGYEQYF
TRBV6-1	TRBD2	TRBJ2-7	NA	13	TGTGCCAGCACACAGCGGGGTTCCTACGAGCAGTACTTC	CASTQRGSYEQYF
TRBV19	NA	TRBJ2-7	NA	14	TGTGCCAGTAGCCTACAGGGAAACTCCTACGAGCAGTACTTC	CASSLQGNSYEQYF
TRBV5-1	NA	TRBJ2-3	NA	15	TGCGCCAGCAGCTTGGGAGGCGGGAGCACAGATACGCAGTATTTT	CASSLGGGSTDTQYF
TRBV14	NA	TRBJ1-1	NA	15	TGTGCCAGCAGCCAAGTTAAGGCCTTGGGCACTGAAGCTTTCTTT	CASSQVKALGTEAFF
TRBV28	NA	TRBJ2-3	NA	15	TGTGCCAGCAGTTTTCTCGCTTTGGGCACAGATACGCAGTATTTT	CASSFLALGTDTQYF
TRBV5-6	NA	TRBJ2-1	NA	16	TGTGCCAGCAGCGTGCCAGCGGGATGGGGGGCCAATGAGCAGTTCTTC	CASSVPAGWGANEQFF
TRBV2	NA	TRBJ2-7	NA	13	TGTGCCAGCAGGGGACAAGCCTCCCACGAGCAGTACTTC	CASRGQASHEQYF
TRBV9	NA	TRBJ2-7	NA	13	TGTGCCAGCAGCGTAGAGAGTTCCTACGAGCAGTACTTC	CASSVESSYEQYF